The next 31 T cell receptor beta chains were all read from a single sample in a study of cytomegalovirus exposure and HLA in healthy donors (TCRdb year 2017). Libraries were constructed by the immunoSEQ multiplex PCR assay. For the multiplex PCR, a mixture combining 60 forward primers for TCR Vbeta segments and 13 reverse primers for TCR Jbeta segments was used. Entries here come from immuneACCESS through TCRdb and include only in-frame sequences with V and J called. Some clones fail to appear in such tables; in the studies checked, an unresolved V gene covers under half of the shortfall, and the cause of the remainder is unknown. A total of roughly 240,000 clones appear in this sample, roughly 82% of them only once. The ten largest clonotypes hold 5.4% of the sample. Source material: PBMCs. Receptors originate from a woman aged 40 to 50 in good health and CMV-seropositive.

The CDR3 loop reads CASSLAGDGTGELFF. The DNA of the CDR3 is TGCGCCAGCAGCTTGGCGGGGGATGGCACCGGGGAGCTGTTTTTT. This chain joins TRBV5-1 and TRBJ2-2, with D possibly being TRBD2 (6 bases). The CDR3 sequence is 15 residues long. The germline CDR1 and CDR2 sequences are SGHRS and YFSETQ. V dropped 0 bases and J dropped 4 bases, with 10 bases sitting between them.

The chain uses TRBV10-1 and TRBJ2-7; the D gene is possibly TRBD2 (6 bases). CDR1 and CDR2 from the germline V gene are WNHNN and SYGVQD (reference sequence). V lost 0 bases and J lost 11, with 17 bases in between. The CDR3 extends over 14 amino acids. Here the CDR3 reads CASSESGDSPPEYF. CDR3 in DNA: TGCGCCAGCAGTGAGTCGGGGGACTCTCCTCCCGAGTACTTC.

CDR3 residues: CASSPGTDNSPLHF. DNA for the CDR3: TGTGCCAGCAGCCCAGGGACAGATAATTCACCCCTCCACTTT. The rearrangement joins TRBV7-2 to TRBJ1-6; 7 bases agree with TRBD1. Unmatched junction bases numbered 3, after V lost 5 bases and J lost 5 bases. Germline assignment: CDR1 SGHTA and CDR2 FQGNSA. This CDR3 contains 14 residues. Based on the CDR3 plus reference TRBV7-2 and TRBJ1-6, the full variable domain is GAGVSQSPSNKVTEKGKDVELRCDPISGHTALYWYRQSLGQGLEFLIYFQGNSAPDKSGLPSDRFSAERTGGSVSTLTIQRTQQEDSAVYLCASSPGTDNSPLHFGNGTRLTVT.

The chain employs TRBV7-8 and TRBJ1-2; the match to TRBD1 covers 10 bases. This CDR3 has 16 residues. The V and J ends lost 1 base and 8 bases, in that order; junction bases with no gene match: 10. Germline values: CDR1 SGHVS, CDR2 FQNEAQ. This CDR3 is CASSLEVTGGVGGYTF. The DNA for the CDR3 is TGTGCCAGCAGCTTAGAGGTGACAGGGGGCGTAGGAGGCTACACCTTC.

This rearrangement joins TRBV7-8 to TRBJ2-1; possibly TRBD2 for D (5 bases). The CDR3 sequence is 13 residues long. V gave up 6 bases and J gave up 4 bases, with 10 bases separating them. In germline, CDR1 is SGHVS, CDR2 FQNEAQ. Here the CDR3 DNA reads TGTGCCAGCAGTGAGTGGACTTACAATGAGCAGTTCTTC. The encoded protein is CASSEWTYNEQFF. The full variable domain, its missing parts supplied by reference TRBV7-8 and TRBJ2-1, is GAGVSQSPRYKVAKRGQDVALRCDPISGHVSLFWYQQALGQGPEFLTYFQNEAQLDKSGLPSDRFFAERPEGSVSTLKIQRTQQEDSAVYLCASSEWTYNEQFFGPGTRLTVL.

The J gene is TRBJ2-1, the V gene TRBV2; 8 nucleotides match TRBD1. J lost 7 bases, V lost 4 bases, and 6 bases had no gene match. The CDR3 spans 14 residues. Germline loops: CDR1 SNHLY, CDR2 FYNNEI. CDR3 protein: CASSVQGANNEQFF. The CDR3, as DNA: TGTGCCAGCAGTGTGCAGGGGGCGAATAATGAGCAGTTCTTC. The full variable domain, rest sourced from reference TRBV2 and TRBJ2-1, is EPEVTQTPSHQVTQMGQEVILRCVPISNHLYFYWYRQILGQKVEFLVSFYNNEISEKSEIFDDQFSVERPDGSNFTLKIRSTKLEDSAMYFCASSVQGANNEQFFGPGTRLTVL.

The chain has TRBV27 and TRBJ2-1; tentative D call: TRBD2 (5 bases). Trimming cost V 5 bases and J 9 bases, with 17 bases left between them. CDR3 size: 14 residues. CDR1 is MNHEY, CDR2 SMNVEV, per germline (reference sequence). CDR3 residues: CASSLTRLRGEQFF. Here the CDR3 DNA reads TGTGCCAGCAGTCTAACTAGACTCCGCGGTGAGCAGTTCTTC.

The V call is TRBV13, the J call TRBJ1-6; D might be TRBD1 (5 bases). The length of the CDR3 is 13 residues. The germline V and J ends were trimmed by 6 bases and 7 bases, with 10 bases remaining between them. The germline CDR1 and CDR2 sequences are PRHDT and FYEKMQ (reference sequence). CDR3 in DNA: TGTGCCAGCAGTTCTCAGGGAAATTCACCCCTCCACTTT. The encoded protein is CASSSQGNSPLHF.

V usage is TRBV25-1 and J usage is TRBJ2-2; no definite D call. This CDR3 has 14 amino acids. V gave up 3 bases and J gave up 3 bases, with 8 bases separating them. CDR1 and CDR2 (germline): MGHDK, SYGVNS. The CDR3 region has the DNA TGTGCCAGCAGTGATTTGTCTCACACCGGGGAGCTGTTTTTT. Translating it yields CASSDLSHTGELFF.

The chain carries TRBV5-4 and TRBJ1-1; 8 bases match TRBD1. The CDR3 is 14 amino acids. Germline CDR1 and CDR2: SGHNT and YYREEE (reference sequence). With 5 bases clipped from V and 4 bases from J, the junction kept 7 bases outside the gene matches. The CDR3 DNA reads TGTGCCAGCAGTTCAGGACAGGGTCTCACTGAAGCTTTCTTT. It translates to CASSSGQGLTEAFF.

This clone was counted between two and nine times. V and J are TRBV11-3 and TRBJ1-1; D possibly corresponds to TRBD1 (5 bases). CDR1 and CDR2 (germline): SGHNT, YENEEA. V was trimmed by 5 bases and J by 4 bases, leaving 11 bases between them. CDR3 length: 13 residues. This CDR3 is CASSRDFSTEAFF. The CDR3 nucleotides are TGTGCCAGCAGCCGGGACTTCTCCACTGAAGCTTTCTTT.

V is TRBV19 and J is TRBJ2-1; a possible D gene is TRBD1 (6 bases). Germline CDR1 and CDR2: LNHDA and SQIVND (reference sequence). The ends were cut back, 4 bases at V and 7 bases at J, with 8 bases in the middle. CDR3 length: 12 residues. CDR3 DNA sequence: TGTGCCAGTAGTAGACAGGATAATGAGCAGTTCTTC. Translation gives CASSRQDNEQFF.

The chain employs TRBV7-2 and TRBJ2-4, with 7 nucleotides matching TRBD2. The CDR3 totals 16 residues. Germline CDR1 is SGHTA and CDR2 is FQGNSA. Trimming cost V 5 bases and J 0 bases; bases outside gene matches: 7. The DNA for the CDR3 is TGTGCCAGCAGCGCAGGGAGGGCCATAGCCAAAAACATTCAGTACTTC. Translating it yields CASSAGRAIAKNIQYF.

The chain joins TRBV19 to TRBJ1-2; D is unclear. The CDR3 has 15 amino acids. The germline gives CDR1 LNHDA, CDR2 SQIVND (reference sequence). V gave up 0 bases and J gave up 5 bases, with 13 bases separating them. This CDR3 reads CASSIDSRGIYGYTF. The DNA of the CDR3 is TGTGCCAGTAGTATAGATTCCCGAGGCATATATGGCTACACCTTC.

The CDR3 nucleotides are TGTGCCAGCAGCTTAGCGCGGCAAACCGATACGCAGTATTTT. Residues: CASSLARQTDTQYF. The chain uses TRBV7-8 and TRBJ2-3; D unclear. Germline values: CDR1 SGHVS, CDR2 FQNEAQ. The CDR3 spans 14 residues. With 0 bases removed from V and 6 bases from J, the gap between germline ends came to 10 bases.

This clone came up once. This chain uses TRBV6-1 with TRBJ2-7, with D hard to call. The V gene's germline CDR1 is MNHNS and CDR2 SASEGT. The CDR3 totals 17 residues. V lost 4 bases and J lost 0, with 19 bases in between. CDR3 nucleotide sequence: TGTGCCAGCAGTGTCAGTGGCAGGATCCAGAGCTCCTACGAGCAGTACTTC. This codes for CASSVSGRIQSSYEQYF.

CDR3 coding DNA: TGTGCCAGCTCACCCCAGGGGGCATTCGCAGATACGCAGTATTTT. Its protein product is CASSPQGAFADTQYF. The rearrangement joins TRBV18 to TRBJ2-3; 8 nucleotides align to TRBD1. Unmatched junction bases numbered 6, after V lost 3 bases and J lost 4 bases. There are 15 residues in the CDR3. Germline-derived CDR1 and CDR2 are KGHSH and LQKENI. The full variable domain, in which reference TRBV18 and TRBJ2-3 provide the parts outside the CDR3, is NAGVMQNPRHLVRRRGQEARLRCSPMKGHSHVYWYRQLPEEGLKFMVYLQKENIIDESGMPKERFSAEFPKEGPSILRIQQVVRGDSAAYFCASSPQGAFADTQYFGPGTRLTVL.

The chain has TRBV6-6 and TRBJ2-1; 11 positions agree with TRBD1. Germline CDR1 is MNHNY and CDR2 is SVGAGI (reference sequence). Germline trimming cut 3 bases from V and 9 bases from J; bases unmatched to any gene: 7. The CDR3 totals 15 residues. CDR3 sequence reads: CASSYPGQGAVEQFF. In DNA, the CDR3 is TGTGCCAGCAGTTATCCTGGACAGGGGGCTGTTGAGCAGTTCTTC.

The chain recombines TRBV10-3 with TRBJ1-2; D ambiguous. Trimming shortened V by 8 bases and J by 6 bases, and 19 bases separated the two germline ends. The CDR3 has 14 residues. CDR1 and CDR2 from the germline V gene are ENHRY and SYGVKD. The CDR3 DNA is TGTGCCATCGGGCTGGGTGGCAGAACCCATGGCTACACCTTC. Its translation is CAIGLGGRTHGYTF.

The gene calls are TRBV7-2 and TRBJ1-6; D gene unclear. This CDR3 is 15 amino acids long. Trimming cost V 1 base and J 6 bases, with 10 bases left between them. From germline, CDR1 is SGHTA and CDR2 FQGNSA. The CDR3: CASSLVEGINSPLHF. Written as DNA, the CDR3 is TGTGCCAGCAGCTTAGTAGAGGGTATTAATTCACCCCTCCACTTT. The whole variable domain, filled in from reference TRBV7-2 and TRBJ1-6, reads GAGVSQSPSNKVTEKGKDVELRCDPISGHTALYWYRQSLGQGLEFLIYFQGNSAPDKSGLPSDRFSAERTGGSVSTLTIQRTQQEDSAVYLCASSLVEGINSPLHFGNGTRLTVT.

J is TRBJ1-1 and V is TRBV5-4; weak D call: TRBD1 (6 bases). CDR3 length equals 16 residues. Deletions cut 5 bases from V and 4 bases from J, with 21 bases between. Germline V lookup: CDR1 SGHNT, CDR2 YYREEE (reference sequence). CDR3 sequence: CASRPERQVLGTEAFF. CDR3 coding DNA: TGTGCCAGCAGACCCGAACGACAGGTTTTAGGCACTGAAGCTTTCTTT.

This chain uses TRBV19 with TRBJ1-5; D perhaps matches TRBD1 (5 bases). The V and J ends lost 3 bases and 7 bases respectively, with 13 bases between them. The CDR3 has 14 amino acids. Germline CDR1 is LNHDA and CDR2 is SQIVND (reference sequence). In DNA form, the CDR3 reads TGTGCCAGTAGTATTAGTGGGGGAGGACAGCCCCAGCATTTT. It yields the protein CASSISGGGQPQHF.

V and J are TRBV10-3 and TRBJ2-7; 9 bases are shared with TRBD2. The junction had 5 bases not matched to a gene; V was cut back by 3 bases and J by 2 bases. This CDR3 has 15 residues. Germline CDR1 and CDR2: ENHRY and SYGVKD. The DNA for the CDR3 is TGTGCCATCAGTGAATTGCGGGGGGGTACCTACGAGCAGTACTTC. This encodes CAISELRGGTYEQYF.

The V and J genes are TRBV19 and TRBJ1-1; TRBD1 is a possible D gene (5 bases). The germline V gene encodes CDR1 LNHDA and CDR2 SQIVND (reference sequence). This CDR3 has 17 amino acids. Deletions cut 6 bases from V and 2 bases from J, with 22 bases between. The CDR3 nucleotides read TGTGCCAGTAGCAGATTAATGGGGGGGTTTACCAACACTGAAGCTTTCTTT. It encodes CASSRLMGGFTNTEAFF.

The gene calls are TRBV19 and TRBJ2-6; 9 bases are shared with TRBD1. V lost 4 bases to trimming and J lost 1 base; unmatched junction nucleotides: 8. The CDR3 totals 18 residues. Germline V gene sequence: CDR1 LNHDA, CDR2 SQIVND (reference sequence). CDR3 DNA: TGTGCCAGTAGTACCTGGGACAGGGCGTCTTCTGGGGCCAACGTCCTGACTTTC. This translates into CASSTWDRASSGANVLTF.

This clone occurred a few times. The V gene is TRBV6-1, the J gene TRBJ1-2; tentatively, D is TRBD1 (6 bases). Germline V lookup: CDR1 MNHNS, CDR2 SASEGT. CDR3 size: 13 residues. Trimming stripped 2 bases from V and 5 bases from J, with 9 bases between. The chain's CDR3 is CASSESGQYGYTF. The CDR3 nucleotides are TGTGCCAGCAGTGAATCCGGACAGTATGGCTACACCTTC.

The CDR3 sequence is CASSIGRASGFQFF. The CDR3 bases are TGCGCCAGCAGTATAGGAAGGGCCAGCGGATTCCAGTTCTTC. The chain has TRBV4-3 and TRBJ2-1, with D maybe TRBD2 (5 bases). This CDR3 has 14 amino acids. Trimming took 6 bases from V and 13 from J, leaving 22 bases between them. Looked up from germline, CDR1 is LGHNA and CDR2 is YSLEER.

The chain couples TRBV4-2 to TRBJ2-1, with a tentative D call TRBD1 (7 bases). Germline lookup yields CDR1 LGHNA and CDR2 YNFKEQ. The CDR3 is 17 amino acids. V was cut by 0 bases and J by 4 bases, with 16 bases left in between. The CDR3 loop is CASSQDQVRGDYNEQFF. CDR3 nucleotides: TGTGCCAGCAGCCAAGATCAGGTCAGGGGGGATTACAATGAGCAGTTCTTC.

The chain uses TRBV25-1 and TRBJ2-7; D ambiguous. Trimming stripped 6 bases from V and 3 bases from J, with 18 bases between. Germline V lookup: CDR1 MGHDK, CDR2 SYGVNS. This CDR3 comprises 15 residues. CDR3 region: CASRPSWSGGYEQYF. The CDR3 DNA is TGTGCCAGCAGACCCAGCTGGTCCGGCGGCTACGAGCAGTACTTC.

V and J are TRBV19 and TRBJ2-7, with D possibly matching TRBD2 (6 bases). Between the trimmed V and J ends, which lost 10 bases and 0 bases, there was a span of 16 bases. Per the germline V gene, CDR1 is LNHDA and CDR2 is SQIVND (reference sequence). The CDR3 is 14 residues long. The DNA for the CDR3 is TGTGCCACCTCCAGGGACTCCACCTCCTACGAGCAGTACTTC. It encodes CATSRDSTSYEQYF.

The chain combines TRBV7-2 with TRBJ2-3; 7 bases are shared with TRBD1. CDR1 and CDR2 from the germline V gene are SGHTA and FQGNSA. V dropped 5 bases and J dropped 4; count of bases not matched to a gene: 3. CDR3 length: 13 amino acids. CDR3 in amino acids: CASSRDRADTQYF. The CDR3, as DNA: TGTGCCAGCAGCCGTGACAGGGCAGATACGCAGTATTTT.